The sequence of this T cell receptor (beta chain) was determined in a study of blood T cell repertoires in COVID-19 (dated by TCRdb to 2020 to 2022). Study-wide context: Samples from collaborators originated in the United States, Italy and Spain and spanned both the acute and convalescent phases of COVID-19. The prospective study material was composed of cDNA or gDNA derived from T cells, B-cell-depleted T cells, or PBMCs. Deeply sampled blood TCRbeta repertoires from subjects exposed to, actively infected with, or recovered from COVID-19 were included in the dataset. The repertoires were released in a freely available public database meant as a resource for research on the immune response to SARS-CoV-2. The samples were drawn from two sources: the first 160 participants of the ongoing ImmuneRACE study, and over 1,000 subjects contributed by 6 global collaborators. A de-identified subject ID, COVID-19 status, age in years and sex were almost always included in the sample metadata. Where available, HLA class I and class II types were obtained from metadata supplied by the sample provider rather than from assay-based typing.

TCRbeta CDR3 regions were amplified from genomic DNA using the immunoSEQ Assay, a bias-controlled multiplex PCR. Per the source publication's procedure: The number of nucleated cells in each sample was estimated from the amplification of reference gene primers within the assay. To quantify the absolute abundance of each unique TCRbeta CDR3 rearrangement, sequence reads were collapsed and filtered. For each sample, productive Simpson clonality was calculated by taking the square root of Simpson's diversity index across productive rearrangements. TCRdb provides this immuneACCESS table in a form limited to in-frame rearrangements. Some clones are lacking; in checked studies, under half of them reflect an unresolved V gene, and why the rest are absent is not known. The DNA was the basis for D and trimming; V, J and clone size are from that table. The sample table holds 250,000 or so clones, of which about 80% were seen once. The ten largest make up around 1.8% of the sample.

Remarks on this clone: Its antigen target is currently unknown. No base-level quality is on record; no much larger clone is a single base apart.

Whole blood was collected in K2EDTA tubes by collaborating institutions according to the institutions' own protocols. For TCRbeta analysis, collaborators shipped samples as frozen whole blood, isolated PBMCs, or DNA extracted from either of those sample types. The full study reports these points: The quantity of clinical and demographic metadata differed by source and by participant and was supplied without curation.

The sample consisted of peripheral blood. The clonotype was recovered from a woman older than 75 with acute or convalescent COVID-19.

The DNA reads as follows: TGTGCCAGCAGTTACTCCAGCGGGAAACGGGGTGAGCAGTTCTTC. Translated, this gives CASSYSSGKRGEQFF. This chain joins TRBV6-5 to TRBJ2-1; 7 of the junction bases match TRBD2. The CDR3 sequence holds 15 residues, the cysteine and phenylalanine included. Of all the DNA, just the CDR3 is kept, 45 bases in frame from base 1. From the germline V gene, CDR1 is MNHEY and CDR2 is SVGAGI. Trimming leaves V shorter by 0 bases and J shorter by 9 bases, with the junction holding 8 bases beyond the gene matches.